A selection of T cell receptor beta chains follows, all from one sample in a study of PD-1 blockade in classical Hodgkin lymphoma. Method: immunoSEQ multiplex PCR; TCRdb's copy keeps in-frame clones and lacks some. The table lists 99,000 or so clones, more than 70% of them singletons. Sequencing was performed on peripheral blood mononuclear cells (PBMCs), taken before the fourth cycle of nivolumab. All receptors come from a human donor with classical Hodgkin lymphoma. CDR3s include the opening cysteine and the closing phenylalanine or tryptophan. The D gene is left open where the match is weak. Clone size, where shown, is once, few, many, or a class for clones that have expanded.

V gene: TRBV7-2; J gene: TRBJ1-1; D gene: .; clone size: .; CDR3 DNA: TGTGCCAGCAGCTTGGCGGGCGGCAACACTGAAGCTTTCTTT; CDR3 protein: CASSLAGGNTEAFF
V gene: TRBV19; J gene: TRBJ1-5; D gene: TRBD1; clone size: .; CDR3 DNA: TGTGCCAGTAGTGGGGACAGGGGGAACCAGCCCCAGCATTTT; CDR3 protein: CASSGDRGNQPQHF
V gene: TRBV13; J gene: TRBJ2-7; D gene: .; clone size: .; CDR3 DNA: TGTGCCAGCAGCTTAGGAGCCTACAGGAGTTCCTACGAGCAGTACTTC; CDR3 protein: CASSLGAYRSSYEQYF
V gene: TRBV27; J gene: TRBJ2-1; D gene: .; clone size: .; CDR3 DNA: TGTGCCAGCAGCAATCCCGGGGATAGGTCCTACAATGAGCAGTTCTTC; CDR3 protein: CASSNPGDRSYNEQFF
V gene: TRBV14; J gene: TRBJ1-2; D gene: .; clone size: .; CDR3 DNA: TGTGCCAGCAGCCAAGGGTATGGCTATGGCTACACCTTC; CDR3 protein: CASSQGYGYGYTF
V gene: TRBV6-5; J gene: TRBJ2-2; D gene: .; clone size: .; CDR3 DNA: TGTGCCAGCAGTTACTCGTCCACCGGGGAGCTGTTTTTT; CDR3 protein: CASSYSSTGELFF
V gene: TRBV7-9; J gene: TRBJ2-7; D gene: TRBD2; clone size: once; CDR3 DNA: TGTGCCAGCAGCTTAGCGTGGTTAGCGGGAGGTTCCTACGAGCAGTACTTC; CDR3 protein: CASSLAWLAGGSYEQYF
V gene: TRBV4-2; J gene: TRBJ2-7; D gene: .; clone size: .; CDR3 DNA: TGTGCCAGCAGCCAAGAAGGAGATAGCTCCTACGAGCAGTACTTC; CDR3 protein: CASSQEGDSSYEQYF
V gene: TRBV2; J gene: TRBJ1-1; D gene: .; clone size: .; CDR3 DNA: TGTGCCAGCAGTGGAGAATGGGTGGGCACTGAAGCTTTCTTT; CDR3 protein: CASSGEWVGTEAFF
V gene: TRBV11-2; J gene: TRBJ2-1; D gene: TRBD2; clone size: .; CDR3 DNA: TGTGCCAGCAGCTTAGCGTTGACTAGCGGGAGGGCCCATGAGCAGTTCTTC; CDR3 protein: CASSLALTSGRAHEQFF
V gene: TRBV7-6; J gene: TRBJ2-4; D gene: TRBD1; clone size: once; CDR3 DNA: TGTGCCAGCAGCGGGGACAGGGTCCAAAACATTCAGTACTTC; CDR3 protein: CASSGDRVQNIQYF
V gene: TRBV5-5; J gene: TRBJ1-2; D gene: .; clone size: once; CDR3 DNA: TGTGCCAGCAGCCGGCAAGGACAAGCAAAAATCTATGGCTACACCTTC; CDR3 protein: CASSRQGQAKIYGYTF
V gene: TRBV4-1; J gene: TRBJ2-1; D gene: TRBD2; clone size: .; CDR3 DNA: TGCGCCAGCAGGGTTAGCGGGAGAGGTAATAATGAGCAGTTCTTC; CDR3 protein: CASRVSGRGNNEQFF
V gene: TRBV27; J gene: TRBJ2-2; D gene: TRBD1; clone size: .; CDR3 DNA: TGTGCCAGCACCGCATCCGGGACAGTGACCGGGGAGCTGTTTTTT; CDR3 protein: CASTASGTVTGELFF
V gene: TRBV10-2; J gene: TRBJ1-2; D gene: TRBD1; clone size: .; CDR3 DNA: TGCGCCAGCAGTGAAACTCGGACAGGACCCTATGGCTACACCTTC; CDR3 protein: CASSETRTGPYGYTF
V gene: TRBV18; J gene: TRBJ2-7; D gene: .; clone size: .; CDR3 DNA: TGTGCCAGCTCACCACCGGAGGCAACAGGGAGAAACTACGAGCAGTACTTC; CDR3 protein: CASSPPEATGRNYEQYF
V gene: TRBV11-3; J gene: TRBJ2-3; D gene: TRBD2; clone size: .; CDR3 DNA: TGTGCCAGCAGCTTCCCTCCTAGCGGGAGGGCCACAGATACGCAGTATTTT; CDR3 protein: CASSFPPSGRATDTQYF
V gene: TRBV11-2; J gene: TRBJ1-1; D gene: .; clone size: .; CDR3 DNA: TGTGCCAGCAGGCCGGCAGGGAGAAACACTGAAGCTTTCTTT; CDR3 protein: CASRPAGRNTEAFF
V gene: TRBV5-4; J gene: TRBJ2-7; D gene: TRBD2; clone size: .; CDR3 DNA: TGTGCCAGCAGCTTGGACAGCGGGAGGGCCTACGAGCAGTACTTC; CDR3 protein: CASSLDSGRAYEQYF
V gene: TRBV28; J gene: TRBJ1-2; D gene: .; clone size: .; CDR3 DNA: TGTGCCAGCAGCTCAATTAACTATGGCTACACCTTC; CDR3 protein: CASSSINYGYTF
V gene: TRBV6-1; J gene: TRBJ2-3; D gene: .; clone size: .; CDR3 DNA: TGTGCCAGCAGTGACCTACTTAGCGGTGCCGGTTCAGATACGCAGTATTTT; CDR3 protein: CASSDLLSGAGSDTQYF
V gene: TRBV5-1; J gene: TRBJ2-5; D gene: TRBD1; clone size: .; CDR3 DNA: TGCGCCTCCCGCGGGACAGGGGAAGAGACCCAGTACTTC; CDR3 protein: CASRGTGEETQYF
V gene: TRBV27; J gene: TRBJ2-7; D gene: TRBD2; clone size: .; CDR3 DNA: TGTGCCAGCAGCCTAGCGGGAGCCTACGAGCAGTACTTC; CDR3 protein: CASSLAGAYEQYF
V gene: TRBV28; J gene: TRBJ1-1; D gene: .; clone size: .; CDR3 DNA: TGTGCCAGCAGTTCGCCCCTCGGGCCTACCACTGAAGCTTTCTTT; CDR3 protein: CASSSPLGPTTEAFF
V gene: TRBV4-3; J gene: TRBJ1-1; D gene: TRBD1; clone size: .; CDR3 DNA: TGCGCCAGCAGCCAAGCCGGGACAGGGAAGACTGAAGCTTTCTTT; CDR3 protein: CASSQAGTGKTEAFF